Below, one T cell receptor beta chain is given with its context. The sample comes from a study of control samples from healthy donors and cancer patients. The method was immunoSEQ multiplex PCR; TCRdb's version includes in-frame clones alone and lacks a portion of them. Of more than 95,000 clones listed, around 90% are singletons. This CDR3 contains 14 residues. Germline V gene lookup returns CDR1 SGHDN and CDR2 FVKESK. V was clipped by 3 bases and J by 4 bases, with 10 bases between them. Sequenced: blood. This receptor was identified in a woman between 65 and 79 years old in good health. The J gene is TRBJ1-5, the V gene TRBV14; D gene ambiguous. CDR3 in amino acids: CASSHRRNNQPQHF. In nucleotides, the CDR3 is TGTGCCAGCAGCCACCGACGGAATAATCAGCCCCAGCATTTT. Supplemented by reference TRBV14 and TRBJ1-5, the full variable domain reads EAGVTQFPSHSVIEKGQTVTLRCDPISGHDNLYWYRRVMGKEIKFLLHFVKESKQDESGMPNNRFLAERTGGTYSTLKVQPAELEDSGVYFCASSHRRNNQPQHFGDGTRLSIL.